The source of this TCR beta chain is a study of cytomegalovirus exposure and HLA in healthy donors. Whole-study results and caveats: TCR beta V- and J-gene trimming was later associated with a missense DCLRE1C variant.

V lost 2 bases and J lost 1, with 6 bases in between. Looked up from germline, CDR1 is SGHTA and CDR2 is FQGNSA. This CDR3 region has 14 residues. As regards this clone: The antigen remains undetermined.

The PCR made use of 60 Vbeta and 13 Jbeta primers. The authors' processing: A later analysis counted 65 million to 80 million unique TCR beta chains, some 10 million shared. Some clones are missing from TCRdb's copy, which holds only in-frame ones; the method was immunoSEQ multiplex PCR. V and J calls and clone size come straight from that table; D and trimming were deduced from the DNA. The repertoire holds 90,000 to 130,000 clones, less than 70% seen once, with 2% to 2.5% in the top ten. Sample: PBMCs. This rearrangement joins TRBV7-2 to TRBJ1-5, with no clear D. This TCR derives from a woman in her twenties or thirties in good health and CMV-seronegative. The CDR3 nucleotides are TGTGCCAGCAGCTTATGGCAAAGCAATCAGCCCCAGCATTTT. Protein: CASSLWQSNQPQHF.